This T cell receptor beta chain stems from a study of T cells in Graves' hyperthyroidism and ophthalmopathy (dated by TCRdb to the late 2010s). Describing the broader study: Peripheral blood was sampled at the time of initial diagnosis, prior to any treatment. To identify TCR V-J signatures that set the groups apart, the researchers used a discovery cohort of roughly 100 patients, made up of 43 with Graves' ophthalmopathy and some 60 with stable Graves' hyperthyroidism. An independent validation cohort of 18 to 20 hyperthyroidism patients and approximately 17 patients who later progressed to ophthalmopathy tested prospective prediction of ophthalmopathy. The 100 discovery patients were randomly split 7:3 into training and test sets. In roughly six Graves' hyperthyroidism patients, the study also compared T-cell repertoires from thyroid tissue with T-cell repertoires from blood. After sampling, hyperthyroidism patients received methimazole starting at 30 mg daily, and ophthalmopathy patients received high-dose intravenous methylprednisolone. The paper reports TCR Vbeta CDR3 sequencing of some 140 peripheral blood samples: some 41 ophthalmopathy, under 80 hyperthyroidism and around 17 progressor patients.

Amplification of TCR beta CDR3 regions was carried out from RNA transcripts. For the first round of RT-PCR on the TCR CDR3, the HTBI primer set was used together with the Qiagen OneStep RT-PCR kit. The libraries were constructed in a second round of multiplex PCR and then size-selected and purified. The libraries were sequenced on an Illumina HiSeq2000 using paired-end 100 bp reads. The study's processing was this. Raw data were processed with SOAPnuke, discarding reads with adapters, uncalled bases, mean Phred below 15, or no exact constant-primer or identifier match. High-quality paired reads were merged with COPE v1.2.5, and unique nucleotide sequences were defined as clonotypes. Clonotypes were aligned to IMGT TRBV, TRBD and TRBJ reference segments using MiTCR v1.1. Only V-J combinations with frequency above 0.0001, covering about 99% of repertoires, were analysed. The TCS score was defined as the ratio of F50 (clonal expansion) to E x V (chaos), calculated using BLOSUM62-based TCRdist between CDR3 peptides within each V-J. Welch's t-statistics and random forest reduced just over 500 V-J features to about 13, which were used in a naive Bayes classifier (R e1071). The raw public data were reprocessed by TCRdb itself: fastp quality trimming at Q25, MiXCR clonotype calling, in-frame beta chains only. For every CDR3 protein sequence, its rows merge into one entry that carries the most common genes and DNA. These V and J calls rely on TCRdb rather than the paper's analysis. Within this sample are hundreds of thousands of distinct CDR3 sequences, with 16% of them counted one time only. Jointly, the top ten make up around 19% of the sample.

V is pruned by 0 bases and J by 5 bases, leaving 5 bases of the junction without a gene match. The CDR3 numbers 15 residues from cysteine through phenylalanine. Kept here is only the CDR3 DNA, which spans 45 bases and is read in frame from base 1. Reading the germline V gene gives CDR1 KGHDR and CDR2 SFDVKD. Overall study outcomes, separate from this receptor: A 13 V-J signature model separated ophthalmopathy from stable hyperthyroidism, with roughly 88% sensitivity and about 81% specificity in cross-validation and 80%/75% in testing. In validation, progression to ophthalmopathy was predicted by the model with nearly 71% sensitivity and 72% to 85% specificity, a median of about 6 months before onset. Sample size was not statistically predetermined, and investigators were not blinded to group allocation. Most expanded thyroid clonotypes (frequency above 0.001) were also detected in blood, suggesting blood repertoires may reflect thyroid immune responses.

Graves' hyperthyroidism was defined as stable when no progression to ophthalmopathy occurred over 18 months of follow-up. The hyperthyroidism patients were between 18 and 65 years old and newly diagnosed, with a disease duration of less than 2 months. Exclusion was applied to patients with uncontrolled infections, other autoimmune diseases, pregnancy or lactation. Diagnoses were based on clinical symptoms, serum thyroxine and TRAb, thyroid ultrasound and orbital computed tomography. Ficoll-Paque density gradient centrifugation was used to isolate PBMCs from under 11 ml of fresh peripheral blood. Total RNA was extracted using Trizol reagent, and RNA quality was assessed on an Agilent 2100 Bioanalyzer. This clonotype was seen repeatedly, ten times or more. What antigen it recognizes has not been identified. No much larger clone exists at a distance of one base, and base qualities are not known.

The receptor's source is a young woman with Graves' hyperthyroidism. The chain couples TRBV24-1 to TRBJ2-5; 7 bases in the junction line up with TRBD2. The sample consisted of blood. The DNA sequence is given as TGTGCCACCAGTGATTTGAGCGGGAAGTGGGAGACCCAGTACTTC. Translated, this gives CATSDLSGKWETQYF.